This TCR beta chain stems from a study of blood T cell repertoires in COVID-19. Assay used: immunoSEQ multiplex PCR; TCRdb lists only in-frame clones, some missing. Here the sample spans approximately 200,000 clones, about nine tenths being singletons. The sequenced sample was PBMCs or T cells enriched from blood (not recorded which). This TCR was sampled from a young man in a cohort exposed to, infected with or recovered from COVID-19 (not recorded which).

The CDR3 DNA is TGTGCCAGCAGCGCTCGGGTCGGGGCGGGAAGATCTGATACGCAGTATTTT. Its protein is CASSARVGAGRSDTQYF. This sequence joins TRBV7-3 and TRBJ2-3, with a tentative D call TRBD2 (6 bases). Germline CDR1 and CDR2: SGHTA and FQGTGA. The CDR3 is 17 amino acids. Trimming left V 5 bases short and J 6 bases short, with 24 bases between.